The source of this TCR beta chain is a study of cytomegalovirus exposure and HLA in healthy donors. A multiplex PCR was run with 60 Vbeta primers and 13 Jbeta primers. The assay was immunoSEQ multiplex PCR, and TCRdb's table has in-frame clones only and misses some. The sample includes 150,000 to 200,000 clones, more than 70% seen only once; the top ten take approximately 1.8%. Trimming cost V 4 bases and J 8 bases; bases outside gene matches: 8. The CDR3 spans 14 residues. The germline V gene encodes CDR1 SGHDT and CDR2 YYEEEE. This receptor was identified in a man aged 35 to 55 in good health and CMV-seropositive. The J gene is TRBJ1-1, the V gene TRBV5-6, with 10 bases lining up with TRBD1. Sequenced input: PBMCs. This CDR3 is CASSSRDRGSEAFF. CDR3 bases: TGTGCCAGCAGCAGCCGGGACAGGGGTTCAGAAGCTTTCTTT. The complete variable domain, with remaining parts taken from reference TRBV5-6 and TRBJ1-1, reads DAGVTQSPTHLIKTRGQQVTLRCSPKSGHDTVSWYQQALGQGPQFIFQYYEEEERQRGNFPDRFSGHQFPNYSSELNVNALLLGDSALYLCASSSRDRGSEAFFGQGTRLTVV.